This T cell receptor beta chain was observed in a study of CD8+CD57+ T cells in acquired aplastic anemia. Using genomic DNA as the template, TCR beta VDJ and CDR3 profiling was carried out. TCRdb re-derived calls from the reads in MiXCR, one entry per CDR3 protein. The sample shows 150,000 to 200,000 distinct CDR3 sequences, around 63% of them seen only once. Only patients with CD8+CD57+ cell expansion on flow cytometry were chosen for sequencing. V was clipped by 5 bases and J by 8 bases, with 9 bases between them. CDR1 and CDR2 (germline): SGHTA, FQGTGA. The CDR3 runs 11 residues. The TCR sequence derives from a human donor with aplastic anemia. The sequenced sample consisted of sorted CD4+, CD8+, or CD8+CD57+ T cells (not recorded which) from PBMCs. The V call is TRBV7-3, the J call TRBJ1-2, with D possibly matching TRBD1 (5 bases). In DNA, the CDR3 is TGTGCCAGCAGCCAAGGGGAGGGCTACACCTTC. It is translated as CASSQGEGYTF.